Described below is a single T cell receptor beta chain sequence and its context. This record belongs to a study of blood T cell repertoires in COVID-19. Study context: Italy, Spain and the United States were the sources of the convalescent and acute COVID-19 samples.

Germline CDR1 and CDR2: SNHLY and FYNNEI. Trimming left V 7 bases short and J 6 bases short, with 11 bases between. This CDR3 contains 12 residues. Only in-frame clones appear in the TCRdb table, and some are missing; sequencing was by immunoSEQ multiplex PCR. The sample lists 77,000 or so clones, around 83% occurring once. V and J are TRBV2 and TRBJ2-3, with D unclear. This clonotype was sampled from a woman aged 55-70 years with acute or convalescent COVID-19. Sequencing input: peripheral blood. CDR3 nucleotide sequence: TGTGCCAGCACCCAGGTTCGGGATACGCAGTATTTT. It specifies CASTQVRDTQYF.